What follows describes a single TCR beta chain. V lost 2 bases and J 6 bases, leaving 8 bases between the germline ends. The CDR3 contains 12 residues. These data belong to a study of human T cells and chemical hapten exposure. Study context: There were weekly diphenylcyclopropenone doses to the scalp for patients throughout the approximately 25-week study.

For the library, individual cDNA molecules each received unique molecular identifiers. In TCRdb, the reads were re-called with MiXCR into one record per CDR3 protein. The data show about 790 distinct CDR3 sequences, with under 60% seen just once and around 6.8% held by the top ten. Treatment described: therapeutic diphenylcyclopropenone sensitization with weekly scalp DPC. This material consisted of whole blood, taken before DPC sensitization or 2, 6, or about 24 weeks after (not recorded which). This chain links TRBV12-3 or TRBV12-4 with TRBJ2-7; D possibly corresponds to TRBD2 (6 bases). The receptor was isolated from an adult with alopecia areata. Some clones in this sample may be carry-over from other donors' samples. This table probably holds off-target reads from a library built for another chain. The CDR3 here is CASSLLGGEQYF. For the CDR3, the DNA is TGTGCCAGCAGTTTACTGGGAGGCGAGCAGTACTTC.